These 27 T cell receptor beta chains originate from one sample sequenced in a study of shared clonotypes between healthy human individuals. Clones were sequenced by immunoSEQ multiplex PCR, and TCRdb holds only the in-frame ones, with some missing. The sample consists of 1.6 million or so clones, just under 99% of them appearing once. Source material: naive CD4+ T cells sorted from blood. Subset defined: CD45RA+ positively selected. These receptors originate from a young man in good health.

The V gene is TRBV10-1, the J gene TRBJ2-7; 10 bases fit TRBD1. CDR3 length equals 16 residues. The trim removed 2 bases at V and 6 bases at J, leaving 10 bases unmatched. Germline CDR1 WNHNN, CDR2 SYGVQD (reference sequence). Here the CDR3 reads CASSELSGTGALEQYF. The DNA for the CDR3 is TGCGCCAGCAGTGAGCTGTCGGGGACAGGGGCTCTCGAGCAGTACTTC.

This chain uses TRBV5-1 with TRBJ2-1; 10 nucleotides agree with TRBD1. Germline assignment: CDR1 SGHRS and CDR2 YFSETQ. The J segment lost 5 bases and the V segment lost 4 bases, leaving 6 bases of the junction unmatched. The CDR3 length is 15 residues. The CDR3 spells CASSGSGTGDNEQFF. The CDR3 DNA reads TGCGCCAGCAGCGGGTCCGGGACAGGGGACAATGAGCAGTTCTTC.

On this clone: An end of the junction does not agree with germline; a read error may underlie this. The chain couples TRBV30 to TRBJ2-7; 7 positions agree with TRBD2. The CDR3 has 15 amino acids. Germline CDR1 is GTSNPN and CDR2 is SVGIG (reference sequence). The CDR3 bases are TGTGCCTGGGGTGTGGGCGGGACTAATGTCTACGAGCAGTACTTC. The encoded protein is CAWGVGGTNVYEQYF.

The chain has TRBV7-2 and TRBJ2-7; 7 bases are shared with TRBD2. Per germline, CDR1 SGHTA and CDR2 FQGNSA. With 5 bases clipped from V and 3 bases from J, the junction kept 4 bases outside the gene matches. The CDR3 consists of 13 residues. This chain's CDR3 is CASSPRDYYEQYF. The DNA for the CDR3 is TGTGCCAGCAGCCCCCGGGACTACTACGAGCAGTACTTC. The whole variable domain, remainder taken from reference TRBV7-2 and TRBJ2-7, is GAGVSQSPSNKVTEKGKDVELRCDPISGHTALYWYRQSLGQGLEFLIYFQGNSAPDKSGLPSDRFSAERTGGSVSTLTIQRTQQEDSAVYLCASSPRDYYEQYFGPGTRLTVT.

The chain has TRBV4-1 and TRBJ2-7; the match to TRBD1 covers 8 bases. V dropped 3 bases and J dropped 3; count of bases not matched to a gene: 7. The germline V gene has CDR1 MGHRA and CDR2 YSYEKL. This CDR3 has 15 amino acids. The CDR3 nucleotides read TGCGCCAGCAGCCACACGACAGGGGACGTCTACGAGCAGTACTTC. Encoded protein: CASSHTTGDVYEQYF.

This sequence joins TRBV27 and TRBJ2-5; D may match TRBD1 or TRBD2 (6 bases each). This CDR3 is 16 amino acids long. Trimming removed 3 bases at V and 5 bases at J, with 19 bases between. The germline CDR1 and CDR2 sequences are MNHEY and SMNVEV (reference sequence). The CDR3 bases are TGTGCCAGCAGTTTCGGAGTCGGGGGCTGGGTGGAGACCCAGTACTTC. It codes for CASSFGVGGWVETQYF.

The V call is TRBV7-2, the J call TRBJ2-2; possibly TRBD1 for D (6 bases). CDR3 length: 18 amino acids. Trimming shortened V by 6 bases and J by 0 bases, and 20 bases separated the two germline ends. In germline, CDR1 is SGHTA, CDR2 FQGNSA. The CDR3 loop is CASSLLGTPFSNTGELFF. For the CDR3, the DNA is TGTGCCAGCAGTTTACTTGGGACACCTTTTTCGAACACCGGGGAGCTGTTTTTT. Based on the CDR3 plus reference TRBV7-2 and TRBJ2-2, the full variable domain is GAGVSQSPSNKVTEKGKDVELRCDPISGHTALYWYRQSLGQGLEFLIYFQGNSAPDKSGLPSDRFSAERTGGSVSTLTIQRTQQEDSAVYLCASSLLGTPFSNTGELFFGEGSRLTVL.

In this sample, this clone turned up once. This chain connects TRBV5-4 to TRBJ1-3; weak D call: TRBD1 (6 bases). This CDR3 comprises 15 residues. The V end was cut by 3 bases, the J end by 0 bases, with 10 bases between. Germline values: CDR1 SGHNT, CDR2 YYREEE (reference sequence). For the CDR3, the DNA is TGTGCCAGCAGCTCCCAGGGGAGCTCTGGAAACACCATATATTTT. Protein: CASSSQGSSGNTIYF.

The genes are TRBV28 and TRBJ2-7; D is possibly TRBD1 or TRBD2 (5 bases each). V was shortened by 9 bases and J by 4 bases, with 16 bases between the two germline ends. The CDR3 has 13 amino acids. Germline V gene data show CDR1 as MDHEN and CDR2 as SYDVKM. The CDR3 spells CASQRRGAYEQYF. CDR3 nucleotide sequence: TGTGCCAGTCAAAGAAGAGGGGCTTACGAGCAGTACTTC.

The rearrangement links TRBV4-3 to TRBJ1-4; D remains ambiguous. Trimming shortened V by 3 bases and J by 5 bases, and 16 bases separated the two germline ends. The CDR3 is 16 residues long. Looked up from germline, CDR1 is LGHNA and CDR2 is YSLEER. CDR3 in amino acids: CASSQDDWVGNEKLFF. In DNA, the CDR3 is TGCGCCAGCAGCCAGGATGATTGGGTAGGCAATGAAAAACTGTTTTTT.

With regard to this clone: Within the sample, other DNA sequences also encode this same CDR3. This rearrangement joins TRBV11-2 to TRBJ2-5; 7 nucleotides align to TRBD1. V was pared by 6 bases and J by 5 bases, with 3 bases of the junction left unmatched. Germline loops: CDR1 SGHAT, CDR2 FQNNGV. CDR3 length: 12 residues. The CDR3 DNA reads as TGTGCCAGCAGTTACAGGGGCGAGACCCAGTACTTC. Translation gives CASSYRGETQYF.

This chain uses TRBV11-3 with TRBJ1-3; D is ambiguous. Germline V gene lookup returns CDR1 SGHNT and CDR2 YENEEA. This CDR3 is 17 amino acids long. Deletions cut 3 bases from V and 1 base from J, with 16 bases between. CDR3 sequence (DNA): TGTGCCAGCAGCTTTTTTAGAATGACACCGTCTGGAAACACCATATATTTT. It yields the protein CASSFFRMTPSGNTIYF.

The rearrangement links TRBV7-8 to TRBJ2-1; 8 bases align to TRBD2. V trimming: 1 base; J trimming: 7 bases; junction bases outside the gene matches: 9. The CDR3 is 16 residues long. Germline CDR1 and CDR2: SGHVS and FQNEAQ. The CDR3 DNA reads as TGTGCCAGCAGCTTAGAAGCGCGGGAGGCCGGGAATGAGCAGTTCTTC. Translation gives CASSLEAREAGNEQFF.

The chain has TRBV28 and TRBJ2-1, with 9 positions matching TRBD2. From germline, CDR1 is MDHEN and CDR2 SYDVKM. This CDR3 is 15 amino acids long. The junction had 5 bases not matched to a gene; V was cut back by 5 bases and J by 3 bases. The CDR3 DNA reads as TGTGCCAGCAGTGCGGCGACTAGCGGCTACAATGAGCAGTTCTTC. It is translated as CASSAATSGYNEQFF.

Here the CDR3 DNA reads TGTGCCAGCAGCCCTAGTGAGGGAGGCCTCCAAGAGACCCAGTACTTC. Encoded protein: CASSPSEGGLQETQYF. The chain uses TRBV4-2 and TRBJ2-5, with a tentative D call TRBD2 (6 bases). In germline, CDR1 is LGHNA, CDR2 YNFKEQ. Trimming shortened V by 4 bases and J by 1 base, and 16 bases separated the two germline ends. CDR3 length: 16 amino acids.

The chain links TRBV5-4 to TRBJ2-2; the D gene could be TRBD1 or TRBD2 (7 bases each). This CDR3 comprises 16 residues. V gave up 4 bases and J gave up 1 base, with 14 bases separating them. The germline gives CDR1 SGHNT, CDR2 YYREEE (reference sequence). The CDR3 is CASSDGRDRNTGELFF. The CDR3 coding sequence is TGTGCCAGCAGCGATGGGAGGGACAGGAACACCGGGGAGCTGTTTTTT. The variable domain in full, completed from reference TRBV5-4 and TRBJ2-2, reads ETGVTQSPTHLIKTRGQQVTLRCSSQSGHNTVSWYQQALGQGPQFIFQYYREEENGRGNFPPRFSGLQFPNYSSELNVNALELDDSALYLCASSDGRDRNTGELFFGEGSRLTVL.

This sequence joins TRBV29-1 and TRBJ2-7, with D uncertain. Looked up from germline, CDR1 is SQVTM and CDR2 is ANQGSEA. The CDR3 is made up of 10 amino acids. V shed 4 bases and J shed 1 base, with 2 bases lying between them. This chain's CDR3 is CSVVSYEQYF. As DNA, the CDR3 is TGCAGCGTTGTTTCCTACGAGCAGTACTTC.

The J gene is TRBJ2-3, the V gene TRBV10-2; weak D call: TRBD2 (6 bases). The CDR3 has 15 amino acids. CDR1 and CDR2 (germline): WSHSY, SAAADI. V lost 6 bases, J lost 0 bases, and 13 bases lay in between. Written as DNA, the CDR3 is TGCGCCAGCAGGGTCGGTGCGGGGAGCACAGATACGCAGTATTTT. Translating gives CASRVGAGSTDTQYF.

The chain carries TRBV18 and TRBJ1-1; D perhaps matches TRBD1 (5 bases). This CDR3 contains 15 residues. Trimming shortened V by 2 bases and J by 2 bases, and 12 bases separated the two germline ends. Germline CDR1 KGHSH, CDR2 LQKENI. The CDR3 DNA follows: TGTGCCAGCTCACCAGTATCCAGGGCTAACACTGAAGCTTTCTTT. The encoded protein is CASSPVSRANTEAFF.

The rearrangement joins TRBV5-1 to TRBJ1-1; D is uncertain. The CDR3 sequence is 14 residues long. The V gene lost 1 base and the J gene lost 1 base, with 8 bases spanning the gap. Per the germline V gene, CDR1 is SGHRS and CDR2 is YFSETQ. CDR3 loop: CASSLSEANTEAFF. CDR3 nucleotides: TGCGCCAGCAGCTTGAGCGAGGCGAACACTGAAGCTTTCTTT.

The CDR3 loop reads CASSLAGDIEQYF. CDR3 DNA sequence: TGTGCCAGCAGCTTAGCAGGGGATATCGAGCAGTACTTC. This chain uses TRBV7-8 with TRBJ2-7, with D possibly matching TRBD1 (5 bases). The CDR3 extends over 13 amino acids. V dropped 0 bases and J dropped 6 bases, with 9 bases sitting between them. The germline gives CDR1 SGHVS, CDR2 FQNEAQ.

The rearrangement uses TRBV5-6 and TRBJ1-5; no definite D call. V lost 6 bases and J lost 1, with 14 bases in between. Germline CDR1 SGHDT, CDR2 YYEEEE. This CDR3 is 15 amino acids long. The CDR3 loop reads CASIRSSASNQPQHF. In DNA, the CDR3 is TGTGCCAGCATCAGGTCTTCCGCAAGCAATCAGCCCCAGCATTTT.

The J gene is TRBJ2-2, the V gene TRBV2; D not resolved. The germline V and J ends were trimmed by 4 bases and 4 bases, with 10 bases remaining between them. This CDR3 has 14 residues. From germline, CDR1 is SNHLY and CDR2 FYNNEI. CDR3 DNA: TGTGCCAGCAGTGGGCTGTTGGGCACCGGGGAGCTGTTTTTT. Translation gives CASSGLLGTGELFF.

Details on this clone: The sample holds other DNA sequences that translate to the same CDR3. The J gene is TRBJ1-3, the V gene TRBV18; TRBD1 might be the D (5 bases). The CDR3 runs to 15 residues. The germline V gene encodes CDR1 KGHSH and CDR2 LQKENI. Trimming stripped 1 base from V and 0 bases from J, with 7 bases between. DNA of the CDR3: TGTGCCAGCTCACCACAGGGGAACTCTGGAAACACCATATATTTT. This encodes CASSPQGNSGNTIYF. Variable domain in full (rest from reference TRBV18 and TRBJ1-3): NAGVMQNPRHLVRRRGQEARLRCSPMKGHSHVYWYRQLPEEGLKFMVYLQKENIIDESGMPKERFSAEFPKEGPSILRIQQVVRGDSAAYFCASSPQGNSGNTIYFGEGSWLTVV.

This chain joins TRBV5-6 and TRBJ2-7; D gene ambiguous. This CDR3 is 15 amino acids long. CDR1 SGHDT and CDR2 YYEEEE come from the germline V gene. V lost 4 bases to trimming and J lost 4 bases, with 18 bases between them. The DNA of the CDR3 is TGTGCCAGCAGCCCTGGGCCCGGAGAGATTTACGAGCAGTACTTC. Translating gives CASSPGPGEIYEQYF.

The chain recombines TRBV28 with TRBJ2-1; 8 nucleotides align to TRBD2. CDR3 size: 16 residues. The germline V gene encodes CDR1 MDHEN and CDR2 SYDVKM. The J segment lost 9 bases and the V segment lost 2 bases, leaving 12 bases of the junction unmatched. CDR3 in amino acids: CASSLPPGLVHSEQFF. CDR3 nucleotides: TGTGCCAGCAGTTTACCTCCGGGACTAGTCCATAGTGAGCAGTTCTTC.

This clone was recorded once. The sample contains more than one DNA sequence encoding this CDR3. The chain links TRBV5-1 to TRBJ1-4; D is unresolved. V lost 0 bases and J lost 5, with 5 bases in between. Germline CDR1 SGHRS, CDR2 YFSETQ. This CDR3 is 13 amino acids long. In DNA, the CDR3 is TGCGCCAGCAGCTTGGTAGCAAATGAAAAACTGTTTTTT. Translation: CASSLVANEKLFF. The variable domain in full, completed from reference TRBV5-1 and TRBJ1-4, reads KAGVTQTPRYLIKTRGQQVTLSCSPISGHRSVSWYQQTPGQGLQFLFEYFSETQRNKGNFPGRFSGRQFSNSRSEMNVSTLELGDSALYLCASSLVANEKLFFGSGTQLSVL.